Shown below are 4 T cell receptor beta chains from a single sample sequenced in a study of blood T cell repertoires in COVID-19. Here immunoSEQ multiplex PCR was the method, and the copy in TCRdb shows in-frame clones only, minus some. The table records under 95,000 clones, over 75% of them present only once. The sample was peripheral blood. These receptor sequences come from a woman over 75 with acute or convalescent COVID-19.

DNA for the CDR3: TGTGCCAGCACCCCGGGAAACACCATATATTTT. This gives the protein CASTPGNTIYF. V is TRBV11-2 and J is TRBJ1-3; no definite D call. V was trimmed by 7 bases and J by 4 bases, leaving 5 bases between them. This CDR3 has 11 residues. Germline-derived CDR1 and CDR2 are SGHAT and FQNNGV.

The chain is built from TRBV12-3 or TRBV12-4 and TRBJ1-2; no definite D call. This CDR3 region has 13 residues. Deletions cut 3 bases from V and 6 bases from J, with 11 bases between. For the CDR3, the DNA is TGTGCCAGCAGTTTGTACGGGAAGGATGGCTACACCTTC. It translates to CASSLYGKDGYTF.

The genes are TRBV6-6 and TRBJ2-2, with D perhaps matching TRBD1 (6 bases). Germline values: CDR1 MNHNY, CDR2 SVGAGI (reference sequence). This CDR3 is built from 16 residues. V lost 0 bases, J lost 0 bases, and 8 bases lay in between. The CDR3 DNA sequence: TGTGCCAGCAGTTACTCCGGGACACCGAACACCGGGGAGCTGTTTTTT. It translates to CASSYSGTPNTGELFF.

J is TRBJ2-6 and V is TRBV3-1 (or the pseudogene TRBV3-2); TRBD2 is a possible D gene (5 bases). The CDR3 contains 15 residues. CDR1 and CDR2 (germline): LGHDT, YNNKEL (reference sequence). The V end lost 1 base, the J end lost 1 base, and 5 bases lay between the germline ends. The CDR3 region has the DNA TGTGCCAGCAGCCAAGCGGGATCTGGGGCCAACGTCCTGACTTTC. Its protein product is CASSQAGSGANVLTF.